This T cell receptor (beta chain) is drawn from a study of blood T cells in healthy people across ages. Looking at the study overall: The template switching approach captured approximately one barcoded beta molecule for every two T cells.

Germline V gives CDR1 ENHRY, CDR2 SYGVKD. With V trimmed by 8 bases and J by 4 bases, 5 bases remained unmatched. The CDR3 covers 13 residues. Through a sample-barcoded 5' primer and a J-beta primer mix, a second PCR was run for roughly 7 to 12 cycles. TCRdb reanalysed the 5' RACE reads using MiXCR and keeps one entry per CDR3 protein. This sample has more than 500,000 distinct CDR3 sequences, with about 25% found just once. This chain links TRBV10-3 with TRBJ1-3, with 7 bases that match TRBD1. This TCR was recovered from a woman aged 70-85 years in good health. The sequencing sample was made of blood. DNA for the CDR3: TGTGCCATCGGGCAGGGACAGGGAAACACCATATATTTT. This codes for CAIGQGQGNTIYF.